Presented here are 20 T cell receptor beta chains from one specimen sequenced in a study of T cell responses to AZD1222 COVID-19 vaccine. Libraries were prepared by immunoSEQ multiplex PCR; TCRdb keeps only in-frame clonotypes and omits some of them. Seen here are around 130,000 clones, approximately 92% observed once, and the top ten hold under 4.5%. Material: peripheral blood, obtained 28 days after the second dose of the MenACWY control vaccine. These receptors all come from an adult who received the MenACWY meningococcal vaccine as a control.

The V and J genes are TRBV9 and TRBJ2-1, with 12 bases fitting TRBD2. After removal of 1 base from V and 7 bases from J, the junction contained 3 bases not matched to a gene. CDR3 length: 15 residues. Germline V CDR1 and CDR2: SGDLS, YYNGEE. This CDR3 is CASSVNGLAGNEQFF. The CDR3 DNA is TGTGCCAGCAGCGTAAATGGACTAGCGGGGAATGAGCAGTTCTTC.

The chain recombines TRBV2 with TRBJ2-1; possible D gene TRBD2, 5 bases. CDR1 and CDR2 from the germline V gene are SNHLY and FYNNEI. The V end lost 7 bases, the J end lost 4 bases, and 14 bases lay between the germline ends. The CDR3 is made up of 14 amino acids. CDR3 region: CASISEAFYNEQFF. CDR3 in DNA: TGTGCCAGCATTAGCGAGGCCTTTTACAATGAGCAGTTCTTC.

V gene TRBV29-1 combines with J gene TRBJ2-7; the D is unclear. The CDR3 loop spans 12 amino acids. V dropped 1 base and J dropped 4 bases, with 8 bases sitting between them. Germline loops: CDR1 SQVTM, CDR2 ANQGSEA. The CDR3 bases are TGCAGCGTTGAAGCGCAAGGGTACGAGCAGTACGTC. Translation: CSVEAQGYEQYV.

This clone was seen once. V and J are TRBV9 and TRBJ2-1, with 11 bases lining up with TRBD1. Germline V gives CDR1 SGDLS, CDR2 YYNGEE. The CDR3 totals 15 residues. V was pared by 6 bases and J by 7 bases, with 9 bases of the junction left unmatched. CDR3 protein: CASNGGTGGANEQFF. The DNA of the CDR3 is TGTGCCAGCAACGGTGGGACAGGGGGAGCGAATGAGCAGTTCTTC.

In this sample, this clone turned up a few times. The V call is TRBV6-6, the J call TRBJ1-6; D is ambiguous. The CDR3 consists of 17 residues. Germline V CDR1 and CDR2: MNHNY, SVGAGI (reference sequence). V was pared by 5 bases and J by 4 bases, with 18 bases between. This CDR3 reads CASSRGSGRGYNSPLHF. The CDR3 coding sequence is TGTGCCAGCAGTCGAGGGTCGGGTAGAGGGTATAATTCACCCCTCCACTTT.

The chain has TRBV7-9 and TRBJ1-5, with TRBD1 matching 7 bases. Germline V CDR1 and CDR2: SEHNR, FQNEAQ (reference sequence). V lost 6 bases, J lost 4 bases, and 6 bases stayed unmatched. There are 14 residues in the CDR3. The CDR3 sequence is CASRRQGPNQPQHF. CDR3 DNA: TGTGCCAGCAGGAGACAGGGACCTAATCAGCCCCAGCATTTT.

The chain is built from TRBV18 and TRBJ2-1, with TRBD2 matching over 13 bases. The trim removed 6 bases at V and 12 bases at J, leaving 8 bases unmatched. Germline V CDR1 and CDR2: KGHSH, LQKENI. The CDR3 extends over 14 amino acids. The CDR3 nucleotides read TGTGCCAGCTCCCTTGGACTAGCGGGGGCGGTGCAGTTCTTC. It encodes CASSLGLAGAVQFF.

The gene calls are TRBV13 and TRBJ2-6; perhaps TRBD2 as D (6 bases). Per germline, CDR1 PRHDT and CDR2 FYEKMQ (reference sequence). Trimming shortened V by 4 bases and J by 0 bases, and 13 bases separated the two germline ends. CDR3 size: 17 residues. CDR3 sequence (DNA): TGTGCCAGCAGCTCCGGGAGAGGGTTCTCTGGGGCCAACGTCCTGACTTTC. Its protein is CASSSGRGFSGANVLTF.

The chain uses TRBV21-1 and TRBJ1-2. TRBV21-1 is a pseudogene. The CDR3 consists of 13 residues. Here the CDR3 DNA reads TGTGCCAGCAGCAAAGATTTTAACTATGGCTACACCTTC. It encodes CASSKDFNYGYTF.

The chain carries TRBV5-1 and TRBJ2-1; D gene uncertain. The CDR3 extends over 15 amino acids. Germline CDR1 reads SGHRS; CDR2 reads YFSETQ. With 7 bases removed from V and 7 bases from J, the gap between germline ends came to 21 bases. Written as DNA, the CDR3 is TGCGCCAGCTCACTACTGCCAGGTGGAGTAAATGAGCAGTTCTTC. Residues: CASSLLPGGVNEQFF.

This clone was detected only a few times. The V and J genes are TRBV2 and TRBJ1-1, with unresolved D. Trimming removed 5 bases at V and 4 bases at J, with 11 bases between. This CDR3 is 13 amino acids long. Germline V CDR1 and CDR2: SNHLY, FYNNEI. The DNA of the CDR3 is TGTGCCAGCAGTCTTCTGGAGTCCACTGAAGCTTTCTTT. The encoded protein is CASSLLESTEAFF.

This chain joins TRBV2 and TRBJ1-1; 11 nucleotides line up with TRBD1. The junction had 16 bases not matched to a gene; V was cut back by 4 bases and J by 6 bases. Per germline, CDR1 SNHLY and CDR2 FYNNEI. This CDR3 spans 18 amino acids. The CDR3: CASSGGWTGGRIDSEAFF. Here the CDR3 DNA reads TGTGCCAGCAGTGGAGGGTGGACAGGGGGCAGGATTGATTCTGAAGCTTTCTTT.

The V and J genes are TRBV6-5 and TRBJ2-3; D is undetermined. The CDR3 consists of 15 residues. The V end was cut by 4 bases, the J end by 0 bases, with 11 bases between. CDR1 and CDR2 from the germline V gene are MNHEY and SVGAGI. CDR3 residues: CASSSVHGSTDTQYF. The CDR3 DNA reads TGTGCCAGCAGTTCTGTGCACGGCAGCACAGATACGCAGTATTTT.

This sequence joins TRBV28 and TRBJ1-2; maybe TRBD1 (5 bases). The V gene's germline CDR1 is MDHEN and CDR2 SYDVKM. The CDR3 length is 14 residues. The V end lost 3 bases, the J end lost 2 bases, and 10 bases lay between the germline ends. The CDR3 spells CASSFSGSNYGYTF. CDR3 coding DNA: TGTGCCAGCAGTTTTTCAGGGTCCAACTATGGCTACACCTTC.

The chain carries TRBV28 and TRBJ1-6; unclear D gene. From germline, CDR1 is MDHEN and CDR2 SYDVKM. The CDR3 runs 13 residues. The germline V and J ends were trimmed by 2 bases and 11 bases, with 10 bases remaining between them. CDR3 sequence reads: CASSLRQVPPLHF. DNA of the CDR3: TGTGCCAGCAGTTTAAGGCAGGTCCCACCCCTCCACTTT.

The rearrangement links TRBV7-9 to TRBJ2-3; 11 nucleotides align to TRBD2. V shed 2 bases, J shed 2 bases, and the junction held 3 bases outside the gene matches. In germline, CDR1 is SEHNR, CDR2 FQNEAQ (reference sequence). The CDR3 contains 16 residues. CDR3 nucleotides: TGTGCCAGCAGCTTATCGACTAGCGGGGACACAGATACGCAGTATTTT. Its translation: CASSLSTSGDTDTQYF.

This clone was detected a few times. In DNA, the CDR3 is TGTGCCAGCAGTTTCCGGGACAGCCCATATAATTCACCCCTCCACTTT. It yields the protein CASSFRDSPYNSPLHF. The chain links TRBV27 to TRBJ1-6, with TRBD1 matching 7 bases. This CDR3 contains 16 residues. Germline CDR1 reads MNHEY; CDR2 reads SMNVEV (reference sequence). Germline trimming cut 3 bases from V and 4 bases from J; bases unmatched to any gene: 6.

V is TRBV11-2 and J is TRBJ2-5, with D hard to call. Trimming pared 5 bases from V and 6 bases from J, leaving 7 bases between. The CDR3 totals 11 residues. Germline CDR1 reads SGHAT; CDR2 reads FQNNGV. The CDR3 loop reads CASSHTQTQYF. CDR3 in DNA: TGTGCCAGCAGCCATACTCAGACCCAGTACTTC.

The chain employs TRBV7-9 and TRBJ2-7; D tentatively fits TRBD1 or TRBD2 (6 bases each). CDR1 is SEHNR, CDR2 FQNEAQ, per germline (reference sequence). The CDR3 has 15 residues. V lost 4 bases and J lost 2, with 15 bases in between. CDR3 region: CASSSYSGGPYEQYV. For the CDR3, the DNA is TGTGCCAGCAGCTCGTACTCCGGGGGCCCCTACGAGCAGTACGTC.

The J gene is TRBJ2-3, the V gene TRBV27; tentatively, D is TRBD2 (6 bases). There are 13 residues in the CDR3. Germline CDR1 MNHEY, CDR2 SMNVEV (reference sequence). The V gene lost 4 bases and the J gene lost 3 bases, with 8 bases spanning the gap. DNA for the CDR3: TGTGCCAGCAGTTGGAGGGAAACAGATACGCAGTATTTT. The encoded protein is CASSWRETDTQYF.